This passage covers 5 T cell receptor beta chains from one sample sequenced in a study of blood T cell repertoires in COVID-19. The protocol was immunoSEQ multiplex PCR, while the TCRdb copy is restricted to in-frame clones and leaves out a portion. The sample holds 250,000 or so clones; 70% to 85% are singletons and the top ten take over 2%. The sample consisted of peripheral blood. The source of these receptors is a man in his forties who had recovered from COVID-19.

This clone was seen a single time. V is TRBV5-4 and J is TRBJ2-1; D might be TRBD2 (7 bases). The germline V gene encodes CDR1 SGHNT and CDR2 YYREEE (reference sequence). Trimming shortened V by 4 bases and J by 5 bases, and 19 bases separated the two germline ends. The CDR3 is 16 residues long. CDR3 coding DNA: TGTGCCAGCAGCCCCCCCGGGGGGCGATCAAACAATGAGCAGTTCTTC. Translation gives CASSPPGGRSNNEQFF.

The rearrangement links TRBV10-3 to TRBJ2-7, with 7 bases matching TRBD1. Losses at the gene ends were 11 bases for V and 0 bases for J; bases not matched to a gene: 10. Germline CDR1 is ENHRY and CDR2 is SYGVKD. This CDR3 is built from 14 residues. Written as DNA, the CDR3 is TGTGCCTCAAACGTACAGGGGACCTCCTACGAGCAGTACTTC. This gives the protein CASNVQGTSYEQYF.

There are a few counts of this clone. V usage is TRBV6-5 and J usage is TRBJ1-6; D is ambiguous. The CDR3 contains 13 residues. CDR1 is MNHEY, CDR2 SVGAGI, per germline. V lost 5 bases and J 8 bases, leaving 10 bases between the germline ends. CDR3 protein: CASSPKGDSPLHF. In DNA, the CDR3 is TGTGCCAGCAGTCCAAAGGGAGATTCACCCCTCCACTTT.

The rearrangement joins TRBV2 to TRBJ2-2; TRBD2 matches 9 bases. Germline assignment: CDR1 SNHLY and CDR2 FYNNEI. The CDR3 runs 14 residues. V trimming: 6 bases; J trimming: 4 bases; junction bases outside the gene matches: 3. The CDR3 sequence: CASRTSGFTGELFF. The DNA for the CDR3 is TGTGCCAGCAGGACTAGCGGATTCACCGGGGAGCTGTTTTTT.

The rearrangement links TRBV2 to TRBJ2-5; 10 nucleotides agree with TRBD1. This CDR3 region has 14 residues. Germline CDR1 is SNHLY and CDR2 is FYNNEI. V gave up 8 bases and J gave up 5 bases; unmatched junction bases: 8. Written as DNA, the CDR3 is TGTGCCAGCCAGACAGGGGGCGCGGTGGAGACCCAGTACTTC. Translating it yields CASQTGGAVETQYF.